The 28 T cell receptor beta chains reported below all come from one sample, sequenced in a study of memory CD4+ T cells and cytomegalovirus serostatus. The sort gate was single viable CD3+CD4+CD8-CD45RO+ cells for memory CD4+ T cells. The repertoire was sequenced with immunoSEQ multiplex PCR; TCRdb's copy has only in-frame clones and lacks some. The sample contains 50,000 or so clones, 60% to 80% of which appear only once. The sequenced sample consisted of memory CD4+ T cells from blood. These receptors all stem from an adult in good health and CMV-seropositive.

This clone was seen just once. The genes are TRBV7-2 and TRBJ2-1, with a tentative D call TRBD1 (5 bases). The germline gives CDR1 SGHTA, CDR2 FQGNSA. V lost 1 base, J lost 4 bases, and 11 bases lay in between. The CDR3 consists of 15 residues. Here the CDR3 DNA reads TGTGCCAGCAGCTTAGAGACAGAAACGTACAATGAGCAGTTCTTC. Amino acid sequence: CASSLETETYNEQFF. The variable domain in full, with the rest retrieved from reference TRBV7-2 and TRBJ2-1, is GAGVSQSPSNKVTEKGKDVELRCDPISGHTALYWYRQSLGQGLEFLIYFQGNSAPDKSGLPSDRFSAERTGGSVSTLTIQRTQQEDSAVYLCASSLETETYNEQFFGPGTRLTVL.

V usage is TRBV29-1 and J usage is TRBJ1-4; D is ambiguous. The CDR3 sequence is 11 residues long. Per the germline V gene, CDR1 is SQVTM and CDR2 is ANQGSEA. Trimming stripped 4 bases from V and 5 bases from J, with 5 bases between. The chain's CDR3 is CSVVGNEKLFF. In DNA, the CDR3 is TGCAGCGTTGTGGGGAATGAAAAACTGTTTTTT.

This clone is a singleton in its sample. The V and J genes are TRBV4-1 and TRBJ2-7; D remains unclear. Trimming stripped 5 bases from V and 0 bases from J, with 14 bases between. This CDR3 comprises 15 residues. Germline V gene sequence: CDR1 MGHRA, CDR2 YSYEKL. CDR3 residues: CASSEVWDGSYEQYF. CDR3 DNA sequence: TGCGCCAGCAGCGAAGTCTGGGATGGCTCCTACGAGCAGTACTTC.

This clone was observed a handful of times. This rearrangement joins TRBV7-8 to TRBJ2-1; D is unclear. V was clipped by 5 bases and J by 5 bases, with 16 bases between them. CDR3 size: 15 residues. CDR1 is SGHVS, CDR2 FQNEAQ, per germline. The CDR3 protein is CASSPSGGYDNEQFF. DNA for the CDR3: TGTGCCAGCAGCCCTAGTGGCGGCTACGACAATGAGCAGTTCTTC.

V and J are TRBV2 and TRBJ1-4, with D unclear. The CDR3 runs to 15 residues. The ends were cut back, 5 bases at V and 5 bases at J, with 15 bases in the middle. Germline CDR1 is SNHLY and CDR2 is FYNNEI. CDR3 residues: CASSRQIGLNEKLFF. CDR3 nucleotide sequence: TGTGCCAGCAGTAGGCAAATAGGGCTAAATGAAAAACTGTTTTTT.

The chain links TRBV7-3 to TRBJ1-2; TRBD1 matches 7 bases. With V trimmed by 4 bases and J by 4 bases, 3 bases remained unmatched. The CDR3 is made up of 13 amino acids. The germline V gene has CDR1 SGHTA and CDR2 FQGTGA. The CDR3 DNA reads TGTGCCAGCAGCTCCGGGACAGTCTATGGCTACACCTTC. Its protein is CASSSGTVYGYTF. The variable domain in full, with the rest retrieved from reference TRBV7-3 and TRBJ1-2, is GAGVSQTPSNKVTEKGKYVELRCDPISGHTALYWYRQSLGQGPEFLIYFQGTGAADDSGLPNDRFFAVRPEGSVSTLKIQRTERGDSAVYLCASSSGTVYGYTFGSGTRLTVV.

The chain joins TRBV5-1 to TRBJ2-5; no reliable D call. There are 13 residues in the CDR3. Per germline, CDR1 SGHRS and CDR2 YFSETQ. V was cut by 0 bases and J by 6 bases, with 9 bases left in between. DNA for the CDR3: TGCGCCAGCAGCTTGGTCCTTCAGAAGACCCAGTACTTC. Translation gives CASSLVLQKTQYF. Supplemented by reference TRBV5-1 and TRBJ2-5, the full variable domain reads KAGVTQTPRYLIKTRGQQVTLSCSPISGHRSVSWYQQTPGQGLQFLFEYFSETQRNKGNFPGRFSGRQFSNSRSEMNVSTLELGDSALYLCASSLVLQKTQYFGPGTRLLVL.

The chain joins TRBV11-2 to TRBJ1-1; no reliable D call. The germline gives CDR1 SGHAT, CDR2 FQNNGV. V lost 4 bases, J lost 10 bases, and 22 bases lay in between. This CDR3 contains 15 residues. CDR3 sequence: CASSSWPSQRAAAFF. The CDR3 nucleotides read TGTGCCAGCAGCTCATGGCCCTCACAAAGGGCGGCAGCTTTCTTT. The full variable domain, completed using reference TRBV11-2 and TRBJ1-1, is EAGVAQSPRYKIIEKRQSVAFWCNPISGHATLYWYQQILGQGPKLLIQFQNNGVVDDSQLPKDRFSAERLKGVDSTLKIQPAKLEDSAVYLCASSSWPSQRAAAFFGQGTRLTVV.

This clone has only a few counts. The chain is built from TRBV7-8 and TRBJ1-1; TRBD1 is a possible D gene (5 bases). Per germline, CDR1 SGHVS and CDR2 FQNEAQ. V lost 5 bases and J lost 1, with 14 bases in between. The CDR3 has 15 amino acids. The CDR3 DNA reads as TGTGCCAGCAGCGCTAGAAGGGGCTGGAACACTGAAGCTTTCTTT. This sequence encodes CASSARRGWNTEAFF.

This rearrangement joins TRBV18 to TRBJ2-5; perhaps TRBD1 as D (6 bases). The CDR3 has 13 amino acids. The germline V gene encodes CDR1 KGHSH and CDR2 LQKENI. V shed 5 bases and J shed 3 bases, with 10 bases lying between them. The CDR3 DNA sequence: TGTGCCAGCTCATTGGACAGTGAAGAGACCCAGTACTTC. Translation gives CASSLDSEETQYF.

The J gene is TRBJ1-4, the V gene TRBV5-5, with 9 nucleotides matching TRBD1. V lost 2 bases to trimming and J lost 8 bases; unmatched junction nucleotides: 7. Per germline, CDR1 SGHKS and CDR2 YYEKEE (reference sequence). This CDR3 has 15 amino acids. The chain's CDR3 is CASSLTGGNNEKLFF. CDR3 DNA: TGTGCCAGCAGCTTAACAGGGGGCAATAACGAAAAACTGTTTTTT. Combining the CDR3 with reference TRBV5-5 and TRBJ1-4 gives the whole variable domain DAGVTQSPTHLIKTRGQQVTLRCSPISGHKSVSWYQQVLGQGPQFIFQYYEKEERGRGNFPDRFSARQFPNYSSELNVNALLLGDSALYLCASSLTGGNNEKLFFGSGTQLSVL.

The genes are TRBV5-4 and TRBJ2-3, with 8 bases aligning to TRBD2. The CDR3 totals 17 residues. V was clipped by 1 base and J by 4 bases; unmatched bases: 11. CDR1 is SGHNT, CDR2 YYREEE, per germline (reference sequence). This CDR3 is CASSLSSRRGEPDTQYF. In nucleotides, the CDR3 is TGTGCCAGCAGCTTGTCATCTCGGCGGGGGGAGCCAGATACGCAGTATTTT. Looking up the rest from reference TRBV5-4 and TRBJ2-3 gives the full variable domain: ETGVTQSPTHLIKTRGQQVTLRCSSQSGHNTVSWYQQALGQGPQFIFQYYREEENGRGNFPPRFSGLQFPNYSSELNVNALELDDSALYLCASSLSSRRGEPDTQYFGPGTRLTVL.

This clone was picked up a small number of times. This sequence joins TRBV4-1 and TRBJ2-7; possibly TRBD1 for D (6 bases). Trimming stripped 0 bases from V and 9 bases from J, with 24 bases between. The CDR3 has 17 amino acids. Looked up from germline, CDR1 is MGHRA and CDR2 is YSYEKL. CDR3 in amino acids: CASSQDRGNRVVSGQYF. DNA for the CDR3: TGCGCCAGCAGCCAAGATAGGGGGAACAGGGTGGTCTCGGGGCAGTACTTC.

The chain carries TRBV5-1 and TRBJ1-2; D may be TRBD1 (5 bases). Trimming shortened V by 4 bases and J by 6 bases, and 19 bases separated the two germline ends. The length of the CDR3 is 15 residues. CDR1 and CDR2 from the germline V gene are SGHRS and YFSETQ. CDR3 nucleotides: TGCGCCAGCAGCCCTCACTCACGGGGAGGGGATGGCTACACCTTC. It encodes CASSPHSRGGDGYTF.

A few counts support this clone. This chain joins TRBV5-4 and TRBJ1-4; 10 positions agree with TRBD1. The germline V gene encodes CDR1 SGHNT and CDR2 YYREEE (reference sequence). The length of the CDR3 is 16 residues. Trimming cost V 4 bases and J 5 bases; bases outside gene matches: 8. The chain's CDR3 is CASSVPGQGQNEKLFF. The CDR3 coding sequence is TGTGCCAGCAGCGTACCGGGACAGGGGCAGAATGAAAAACTGTTTTTT.

The CDR3 nucleotides read TGTGCCGGCTTTAGACTAGCGGGGAGAAGCACAGATACGCAGTATTTT. Translated, it gives CAGFRLAGRSTDTQYF. The rearrangement uses TRBV7-8 and TRBJ2-3, with 11 bases identical to TRBD2. With 11 bases clipped from V and 0 bases from J, the junction kept 10 bases outside the gene matches. This CDR3 spans 16 amino acids. The germline V gene has CDR1 SGHVS and CDR2 FQNEAQ.

CDR3 protein: CAGQQGTSGANVLTF. CDR3 in DNA: TGTGCCGGACAACAGGGCACAAGTGGGGCCAACGTCCTGACTTTC. V usage is TRBV2 and J usage is TRBJ2-6, with D possibly matching TRBD1 (6 bases). CDR3 size: 15 residues. V shed 11 bases and J shed 3 bases, with 17 bases lying between them. Germline loops: CDR1 SNHLY, CDR2 FYNNEI.

This chain connects TRBV19 to TRBJ2-3, with 8 bases that match TRBD1. With V trimmed by 5 bases and J by 2 bases, 6 bases remained unmatched. The CDR3 is 15 amino acids. Per germline, CDR1 LNHDA and CDR2 SQIVND (reference sequence). The CDR3 nucleotides are TGTGCCAGTAGTCCCAGGGGGCTGGTCACAGATACGCAGTATTTT. Translation gives CASSPRGLVTDTQYF.

This clone was counted only a few times. This chain links TRBV18 with TRBJ2-7, with 9 bases lining up with TRBD2. The CDR3 has 14 residues. The ends lost 5 bases at V and 6 bases at J; junction bases unmatched: 8. Germline lookup yields CDR1 KGHSH and CDR2 LQKENI. For the CDR3, the DNA is TGTGCCAGCTCAGTCACTAGCGGGCAAAGCGAGCAGTACTTC. Protein product: CASSVTSGQSEQYF.

The chain has TRBV7-6 and TRBJ2-7; either TRBD1 or TRBD2 may supply D (6 bases each). The CDR3 totals 13 residues. Germline V gene lookup returns CDR1 SGHVS and CDR2 FNYEAQ. V lost 4 bases and J 4 bases, leaving 11 bases between the germline ends. The CDR3 DNA reads TGTGCCAGCAGCTCCGGGGGCGGTTACGAGCAGTACTTC. Translating gives CASSSGGGYEQYF.

The genes are TRBV5-8 and TRBJ1-4; TRBD1 is a possible D gene (5 bases). In germline, CDR1 is SGHTS, CDR2 YDEGEE. This CDR3 contains 14 residues. The V and J ends lost 0 bases and 4 bases respectively, with 7 bases between them. CDR3 sequence reads: CASSLGQSNEKLFF. The CDR3 nucleotides read TGTGCCAGCAGCTTGGGACAGAGTAATGAAAAACTGTTTTTT.

The J gene is TRBJ2-7, the V gene TRBV7-2; TRBD2 matches 11 bases. With 5 bases clipped from V and 2 bases from J, the junction kept 5 bases outside the gene matches. Per the germline V gene, CDR1 is SGHTA and CDR2 is FQGNSA. The CDR3 length is 15 residues. CDR3 loop: CASSPETSGAYEQYF. Written as DNA, the CDR3 is TGTGCCAGCAGCCCAGAGACTAGCGGGGCCTACGAGCAGTACTTC.

DNA for the CDR3: TGCGCCAGCAGCCGGACAGGGGGCGACTCCTACGAGCAGTACTTC. It specifies CASSRTGGDSYEQYF. The chain joins TRBV5-1 to TRBJ2-7; 11 bases agree with TRBD1. Germline V lookup: CDR1 SGHRS, CDR2 YFSETQ. J gave up 0 bases and V 4 bases, and 3 bases lay outside the gene matches. The CDR3 is made up of 15 amino acids.

The chain has TRBV6-5 and TRBJ2-5, with 7 bases that match TRBD2. The junction had 4 bases not matched to a gene; V was cut back by 2 bases and J by 7 bases. Germline V gives CDR1 MNHEY, CDR2 SVGAGI. The CDR3 consists of 13 residues. CDR3 residues: CASSYPGGGTQYF. The CDR3 coding sequence is TGTGCCAGCAGTTACCCGGGAGGAGGGACCCAGTACTTC.

This clone was detected only a few times. This rearrangement joins TRBV6-6 to TRBJ2-6, with D unresolved. CDR3 size: 12 residues. Trimming removed 6 bases from V and 2 bases from J, with 2 bases in between. The germline CDR1 and CDR2 sequences are MNHNY and SVGAGI (reference sequence). CDR3: CASRTGANVLTF. CDR3 sequence (DNA): TGTGCCAGCAGGACTGGGGCCAACGTCCTGACTTTC.

The chain is built from TRBV6-1 and TRBJ2-7, with 11 bases identical to TRBD2. Looked up from germline, CDR1 is MNHNS and CDR2 is SASEGT. The CDR3 consists of 16 residues. V shed 4 bases, J shed 4 bases, and the junction held 9 bases outside the gene matches. CDR3 region: CASSVVGLADVYEQYF. The CDR3 coding sequence is TGTGCCAGCAGTGTGGTGGGACTAGCGGATGTATACGAGCAGTACTTC.

This clone turned up a few times. The rearrangement joins TRBV2 to TRBJ2-2; D is possibly TRBD2 (5 bases). This CDR3 is built from 12 residues. Trimming removed 6 bases at V and 7 bases at J, with 9 bases between. Germline assignment: CDR1 SNHLY and CDR2 FYNNEI. The CDR3 protein is CASRVGVGELFF. The CDR3 bases are TGTGCCAGCAGGGTGGGAGTCGGGGAGCTGTTTTTT.

This chain connects TRBV15 to TRBJ2-4; D unclear. The length of the CDR3 is 16 residues. Germline-derived CDR1 and CDR2 are LNHNV and YYDKDF (reference sequence). Trimming shortened V by 0 bases and J by 1 base, and 10 bases separated the two germline ends. CDR3 sequence reads: CATSRDSSGAKNIQYF. As DNA, the CDR3 is TGTGCCACCAGCAGAGATAGTAGTGGGGCCAAAAACATTCAGTACTTC.